This TCR beta chain emerged from a study of beta chain features in type 1 diabetes. Findings of the study overall: In every one of the four CD4+ subsets, TCRB CDR3s were moderately but significantly shorter in Type 1 diabetes patients.

The CDR3 is 11 residues long. Trimming removed 6 bases from V and 3 bases from J, with 6 bases in between. Per the germline V gene, CDR1 is PRHDT and CDR2 is FYEKMQ (reference sequence). Every isolated RNA sample was fully reverse transcribed, so sequencing captured expressed TCRB transcripts. Measured with immunoSEQ multiplex PCR; TCRdb has only the in-frame clones, and not every one. The sample yields 360,000 or so clones, around a fifth seen once. Turning to this clone: What it binds is not known.

The V call is TRBV13, the J call TRBJ2-7; D is uncertain. The sequence derives from a woman aged 18-29 years in good health. The sequenced material came from naive CD4+ T cells from blood. The CDR3 region is CASSINYEQYF. CDR3 nucleotides: TGTGCCAGCAGTATAAACTACGAGCAGTACTTC.